This T cell receptor (beta chain) appears in the sequencing data of a study of identical twins. The study's findings and limits: Partly confounded zero-insertion analyses could result from invariant MAIT and iNKT cells.

The CDR3 spans 15 residues. V trimming: 6 bases; J trimming: 0 bases; junction bases outside the gene matches: 6. Germline-derived CDR1 and CDR2 are WSHSY and SAAADI. Unique molecular identifiers were present on the cDNA, and a universal primer site came from template switching. TCRdb passed the 5' RACE reads through MiXCR, listing each CDR3 protein once. Seen here are about 220,000 distinct CDR3 sequences, over 8% observed once, and the top ten hold 5% to 6.5%. On this clonotype: What it recognizes is unknown.

Sequenced: memory (CD45RO+) T cells sorted from blood. This chain joins TRBV10-2 and TRBJ2-3, with TRBD2 matching over 7 bases. The receptor was derived from a woman in her late teens or twenties in good health. CDR3 sequence (DNA): TGCGCCAGCAGCCTTTGGCGGGGGAGCACAGATACGCAGTATTTT. Translated, it gives CASSLWRGSTDTQYF.